These 6 T cell receptor beta chains originate from one sample sequenced in a study of blood T cells in healthy people across ages. Combining a sample-barcoded 5' primer with a J-beta primer mix, a second PCR ran for about 6 to 11 cycles. From the 5' RACE reads, TCRdb called clonotypes with MiXCR, one entry per CDR3 protein. The table shows approximately 800,000 distinct CDR3 sequences, with around 25% occurring only once. This sample also belongs to another study, concerning T cells of mothers and their children.

Specimen: blood. The receptors were sampled from a boy younger than 18 in good health.

The chain links TRBV20-1 to TRBJ2-7; possible D gene TRBD2, 5 bases. The CDR3 runs 14 residues. Germline-derived CDR1 and CDR2 are DFQATT and SNEGSKA (reference sequence). The V gene lost 3 bases and the J gene lost 3 bases, with 15 bases spanning the gap. The DNA of the CDR3 is TGCAGTGCTAGTACGGGGATCCCTATCTACGAGCAGTACTTC. Residues: CSASTGIPIYEQYF.

This chain uses TRBV5-4 with TRBJ1-2; 9 nucleotides match TRBD1. This CDR3 comprises 13 residues. Germline CDR1 is SGHNT and CDR2 is YYREEE (reference sequence). V was clipped by 4 bases and J by 7 bases; unmatched bases: 5. CDR3 protein: CASSRDRDGGYTF. CDR3 nucleotide sequence: TGTGCCAGCAGCCGGGACAGGGACGGTGGCTACACCTTC.

J is TRBJ2-2 and V is TRBV5-1; maybe TRBD1 (5 bases). Trimming shortened V by 0 bases and J by 4 bases, and 16 bases separated the two germline ends. Germline-derived CDR1 and CDR2 are SGHRS and YFSETQ. The CDR3 extends over 17 amino acids. The DNA of the CDR3 is TGCGCCAGCAGCTTGGCCAGGGTGGGGAAGAGCACCGGGGAGCTGTTTTTT. This encodes CASSLARVGKSTGELFF.

The chain's CDR3 is CSVAGLSTEDTQYF. In nucleotides, the CDR3 is TGCAGCGTTGCTGGACTTTCCACGGAAGATACGCAGTATTTT. The J gene is TRBJ2-3, the V gene TRBV29-1; D is perhaps TRBD2 (5 bases). The V end was cut by 4 bases, the J end by 5 bases, with 16 bases between. CDR3 length: 14 residues. Germline V gene sequence: CDR1 SQVTM, CDR2 ANQGSEA.

This chain links TRBV27 with TRBJ2-7; D perhaps matches TRBD2 (5 bases). Trimming removed 10 bases at V and 3 bases at J, with 19 bases between. Germline CDR1 is MNHEY and CDR2 is SMNVEV (reference sequence). The CDR3 extends over 14 amino acids. As DNA, the CDR3 is TGTGCCAACAGACTACTAACGTCAGGCTACGAGCAGTACTTC. Protein product: CANRLLTSGYEQYF.

This clonotype has more than one count but fewer than ten. V usage is TRBV7-2 and J usage is TRBJ2-7; D gene ambiguous. The CDR3 loop spans 16 amino acids. Trimming cost V 4 bases and J 0 bases, with 16 bases left between them. Germline V gene data show CDR1 as SGHTA and CDR2 as FQGNSA. The CDR3 sequence is CASSSDGSPSSYEQYF. CDR3 sequence (DNA): TGTGCCAGCAGCTCCGACGGATCCCCTAGCTCCTACGAGCAGTACTTC.